This record concerns one T cell receptor beta chain sequence. It has no known antigen specificity. The sample holds no much larger clone one base away, and base qualities are not on file. The germline V gene encodes CDR1 LNHDA and CDR2 SQIVND (reference sequence). The CDR3 runs 16 amino acids, cysteine and phenylalanine included. Kept here is only the CDR3 DNA, which spans 48 bases and is read in frame from base 1. The junction shows trimming of 9 bases on V and 3 bases on J, plus 21 bases between the germline ends. Library creation used 5' RACE. For sequencing, a NextSeq 500 was employed. Unique molecular identifiers were attached to individual cDNA molecules in the TCR library protocol so that sequencing error and PCR bias could be corrected. Sequencing covered both TCR alpha and beta chains, and within each sample the abundances of alpha and beta sequences were tightly co-correlated. The paper's processing steps were these. Decombinator V4 was used to perform V gene, J gene and CDR3 annotation of TCR sequences. Expanded TCRs were defined as changing significantly between any two time points under a Poisson model with p below 0.0001. TCR abundances were normalised to the total number of TCRs sequenced per sample and expressed as counts per million. TRAV1-2 paired with TRAJ12, TRAJ20 or TRAJ33 defined MAIT TCRs, while TRAV10 paired with TRAJ18 defined iNKT TCRs. VDJdb, accessed on 1 November 2021, was searched for TCRs annotated for CMV, EBV and SARS-CoV-2, and TCRs annotated for more than one antigen were excluded. Starting from the raw public reads, TCRdb applied fastp trimming at Q25, assembled clones with MiXCR and retained in-frame beta chains. Each CDR3 protein appears once, grouped with its most common genes and DNA. None of the V and J calls come from the authors' own analysis; TCRdb made them. The sample includes about 80,000 distinct CDR3 sequences, with around 10% observed a single time. In total, the top ten clones hold roughly a sixth of the sample.

The data originate from a study of early T cells in non-severe SARS-CoV-2 infection (dated by TCRdb to about 2021). Regarding the study in general: Because TCR sequencing relied on bulk RNA taken from unsorted whole blood, pairing of alpha and beta chains was not possible.

Broad study findings and their caveats: VDJdb matching was skewed toward anti-spike CD8 responses, so virus-specific expansions were likely underestimated and private and CD4 specificities were missed.

Set within a cohort of healthcare workers in London, UK, this nested case-control study involved weekly PCR testing of nasopharyngeal swabs along with blood sampling. Healthcare workers were recruited between 23 and 31 March 2020, during the week of the UK lockdown, and were followed weekly for up to roughly 15 weeks. The sequence is built from TRBV19 and TRBJ1-5, and possibly TRBD1, on 5 matching bases. The TCR originated in an adult who was a healthcare worker with PCR-confirmed SARS-CoV-2 infection or an uninfected control (not recorded which). The donor label of this sample is uncertain. Specimen: whole blood, collected at baseline. The CDR3 region reads CASRMGTTLFNQPQHF. The DNA is as follows: TGTGCCAGCCGGATGGGGACTACCCTTTTCAATCAGCCCCAGCATTTT.